These 8 T cell receptor beta chains were sequenced from one sample in a study of shared clonotypes between healthy human individuals. The method was immunoSEQ multiplex PCR; TCRdb's version includes in-frame clones alone and lacks a portion of them. This sample carries roughly 600,000 clones, 95% to 98% of them seen once, and the ten largest clones take 0.3%. CD45RO negativity and positive selection for CCR7 defined naive CD8 cells, a population that excluded terminally differentiated effector memory CD45RA+ cells. Material for sequencing was naive CD8+ T cells sorted from blood. These receptors originate from a man aged 25-40 years in good health.

The V call is TRBV7-9, the J call TRBJ2-7, with 7 bases lining up with TRBD1. The CDR3 consists of 15 residues. Germline V CDR1 and CDR2: SEHNR, FQNEAQ (reference sequence). The trim removed 5 bases at V and 0 bases at J, leaving 7 bases unmatched. The CDR3 region is CASSLTGTDSYEQYF. The CDR3 bases are TGTGCCAGCAGCCTAACCGGGACAGACTCCTACGAGCAGTACTTC.

This clone was found once. In DNA form, the CDR3 reads TGTGCCAGTCGCCACGGGGTAGCGGGAGCTAATGAGCAGTTCTTC. Its protein is CASRHGVAGANEQFF. The chain employs TRBV10-3 and TRBJ2-1; 9 positions agree with TRBD2. After removal of 10 bases from V and 7 bases from J, the junction contained 14 bases not matched to a gene. Germline V CDR1 and CDR2: ENHRY, SYGVKD. CDR3 length: 15 residues.

The V and J genes are TRBV7-6 and TRBJ1-2; maybe TRBD1 (6 bases). Trimming stripped 2 bases from V and 5 bases from J, with 9 bases between. Germline V gene lookup returns CDR1 SGHVS and CDR2 FNYEAQ. This CDR3 spans 13 amino acids. For the CDR3, the DNA is TGTGCCAGCAGCTTATCAGGGGAGTATGGCTACACCTTC. The encoded protein is CASSLSGEYGYTF.

This rearrangement joins TRBV7-6 to TRBJ2-1; 9 nucleotides match TRBD2. The V gene end was trimmed by 0 bases and the J gene end by 0 bases; junction bases not matched to a gene: 6. Germline lookup yields CDR1 SGHVS and CDR2 FNYEAQ. The CDR3 totals 18 residues. The CDR3 region is CASSLARSSGSSYNEQFF. The CDR3 DNA reads as TGTGCCAGCAGCTTAGCGCGGAGTAGCGGGAGCTCCTACAATGAGCAGTTCTTC. Variable domain in full (rest from reference TRBV7-6 and TRBJ2-1): GAGVSQSPRYKVTKRGQDVALRCDPISGHVSLYWYRQALGQGPEFLTYFNYEAQQDKSGLPNDRFSAERPEGSISTLTIQRTEQRDSAMYRCASSLARSSGSSYNEQFFGPGTRLTVL.

The chain links TRBV7-6 to TRBJ1-1, with D unclear. V was trimmed by 6 bases and J by 6 bases, leaving 11 bases between them. CDR1 and CDR2 (germline): SGHVS, FNYEAQ. CDR3 length: 12 residues. The DNA for the CDR3 is TGTGCCAGCAGGGGCCGGGCCCCTGAAGCTTTCTTT. Encoded protein: CASRGRAPEAFF.

This clone has only one observation. Other DNA sequences within the sample encode an identical CDR3. The chain recombines TRBV27 with TRBJ1-5; D ambiguous. This CDR3 region has 13 residues. V lost 0 bases to trimming and J lost 6 bases, with 6 bases between them. Germline V CDR1 and CDR2: MNHEY, SMNVEV (reference sequence). CDR3 DNA: TGTGCCAGCAGTTTATCTGTCAGTCAGCCCCAGCATTTT. The encoded protein is CASSLSVSQPQHF.

This chain connects TRBV5-7 to TRBJ1-1, with 7 bases lining up with TRBD1. TRBV5-7 is an open reading frame whose function is uncertain. V dropped 2 bases and J dropped 10; count of bases not matched to a gene: 8. This CDR3 spans 13 amino acids. CDR3: CASSLQGPNGAFF. DNA for the CDR3: TGTGCCAGCAGCTTACAGGGGCCAAATGGAGCTTTCTTT.

The chain recombines TRBV28 with TRBJ2-5, with TRBD2 matching over 8 bases. This CDR3 contains 15 residues. V was clipped by 4 bases and J by 2 bases; unmatched bases: 6. Germline-derived CDR1 and CDR2 are MDHEN and SYDVKM. The CDR3 sequence is CASSWPGGRQETQYF. The CDR3 DNA reads as TGTGCCAGCAGTTGGCCGGGAGGGAGACAAGAGACCCAGTACTTC.